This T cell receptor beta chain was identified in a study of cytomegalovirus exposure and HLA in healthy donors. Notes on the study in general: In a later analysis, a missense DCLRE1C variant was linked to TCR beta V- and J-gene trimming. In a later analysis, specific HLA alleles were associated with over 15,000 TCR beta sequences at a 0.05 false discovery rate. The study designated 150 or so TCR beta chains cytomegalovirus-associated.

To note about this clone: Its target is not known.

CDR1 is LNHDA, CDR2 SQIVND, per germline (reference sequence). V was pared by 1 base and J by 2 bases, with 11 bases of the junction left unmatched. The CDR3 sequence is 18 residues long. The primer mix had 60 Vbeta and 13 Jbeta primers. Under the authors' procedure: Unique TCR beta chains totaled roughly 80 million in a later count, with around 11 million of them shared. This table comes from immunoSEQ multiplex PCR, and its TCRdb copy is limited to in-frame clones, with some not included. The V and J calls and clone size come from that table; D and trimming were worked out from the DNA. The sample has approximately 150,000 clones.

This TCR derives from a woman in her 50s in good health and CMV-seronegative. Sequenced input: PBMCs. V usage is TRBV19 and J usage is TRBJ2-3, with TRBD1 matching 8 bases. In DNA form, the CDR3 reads TGTGCCAGTAGTATAGCCTCCCTGACAGGGGCCTACACAGATACGCAGTATTTT. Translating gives CASSIASLTGAYTDTQYF.